The 2 T cell receptor beta chains reported below all come from one sample, sequenced in a study of molecular identifiers for immune sequencing clone quantification. MiXCR, run by TCRdb on the PCR reads, gives a single entry per CDR3 protein. The sample lists about 40,000 distinct CDR3 sequences; about a quarter were seen once. The sample taken for sequencing was naive CD8+ T cells from blood, with Jurkat cell RNA spiked in. Subset defined: FACS-sorted CD8+CD4-CCR7+CD45RA+ naive T cells. The receptors derive from a human donor in good health. Some libraries in this study had Jurkat cell RNA spiked in.

This clonotype was seen many times. V and J are TRBV15 and TRBJ2-1; D is possibly TRBD1 (5 bases). Germline CDR1 LNHNV, CDR2 YYDKDF (reference sequence). V was clipped by 2 bases and J by 13 bases, with 9 bases between them. The CDR3 sequence is 11 residues long. Here the CDR3 reads CATSRQGIQFF. The CDR3 DNA reads as TGTGCCACCAGCAGACAGGGTATCCAGTTCTTC.

The rearrangement uses TRBV12-3 or TRBV12-4 and TRBJ2-3, with 9 bases aligning to TRBD2. The length of the CDR3 is 19 residues. Here the CDR3 reads CFSSPSGGREGLNTDTQYF. Written as DNA, the CDR3 is TGTTTCAGCAGTCCATCGGGAGGGCGGGAGGGTCTCAACACAGATACGCAGTATTTT.